The 24 T cell receptor beta chains given below trace back to one sample, sequenced in a study of identifying expanded T cells in peripheral blood. The protocol was immunoSEQ multiplex PCR, while the TCRdb copy is restricted to in-frame clones and leaves out a portion. The sample carries approximately 110,000 clones, around 89% recorded once. Sequencing used blood. The receptors stem from a person between 18 and 69 years old in good health.

The V call is TRBV6-6, the J call TRBJ1-1; no clear D gene. The CDR3 runs 15 residues. From germline, CDR1 is MNHNY and CDR2 SVGAGI (reference sequence). Trimming removed 5 bases from V and 6 bases from J, with 19 bases in between. CDR3 bases: TGTGCCAGCAGTCCCGGACGGAGGCTGGTGTCTGAAGCTTTCTTT. Its protein product is CASSPGRRLVSEAFF.

This clone has more than one count but fewer than ten. Other DNA sequences within the sample encode an identical CDR3. This chain links TRBV11-1 with TRBJ1-1, with D uncertain. Germline CDR1 reads SGHAT; CDR2 reads FQDESV (reference sequence). The V end was cut by 1 base, the J end by 1 base, with 4 bases between. The CDR3 loop spans 13 amino acids. The CDR3 DNA reads TGTGCCAGCAGCTTAGGGCAGAACACTGAAGCTTTCTTT. Encoded protein: CASSLGQNTEAFF.

The chain employs TRBV4-3 and TRBJ2-1; 8 bases are a match to TRBD2. The CDR3 has 16 residues. Trimming removed 5 bases from V and 0 bases from J; junction bases left unmatched: 6. CDR1 and CDR2 from the germline V gene are LGHNA and YSLEER. In DNA, the CDR3 is TGCGCCAGCAGCTCCTTAGCGGGGAGCTCCTACAATGAGCAGTTCTTC. This sequence encodes CASSSLAGSSYNEQFF.

The CDR3 region has the DNA TGTGCCAGCAGCGCGTCCGGGACTAGCACCGAGACCCAGTACTTC. It is translated as CASSASGTSTETQYF. The chain links TRBV7-7 to TRBJ2-5, with 9 bases identical to TRBD2. CDR1 SSHAT and CDR2 FNYEAQ come from the germline V gene (reference sequence). The junction had 9 bases not matched to a gene; V was cut back by 5 bases and J by 5 bases. CDR3 length: 15 residues.

This chain uses TRBV6-5 with TRBJ1-1; the D is unclear. Germline values: CDR1 MNHEY, CDR2 SVGAGI. The CDR3 spans 15 residues. The germline V and J ends were trimmed by 6 bases and 5 bases, with 19 bases remaining between them. The CDR3 is CASSQAGLWGTEAFF. DNA for the CDR3: TGTGCCAGCAGCCAGGCTGGTCTTTGGGGTACTGAAGCTTTCTTT.

The V and J genes are TRBV19 and TRBJ1-2; D is uncertain. Germline V CDR1 and CDR2: LNHDA, SQIVND (reference sequence). V was shortened by 1 base and J by 5 bases, with 8 bases between the two germline ends. The CDR3 has 13 residues. This CDR3 reads CASSIAQGYGYTF. The CDR3, as DNA: TGTGCCAGTAGTATAGCGCAAGGGTATGGCTACACCTTC.

This clone occurred once. The V and J genes are TRBV20-1 and TRBJ2-5; D remains ambiguous. The germline CDR1 and CDR2 sequences are DFQATT and SNEGSKA (reference sequence). V was clipped by 0 bases and J by 3 bases, with 2 bases between them. The CDR3 length is 11 residues. The CDR3 coding sequence is TGCAGTGCTAGAGATAAAGAGACCCAGTACTTC. Amino acids: CSARDKETQYF.

Only a few counts were recorded for this clone. This rearrangement joins TRBV7-2 to TRBJ1-2; 8 positions agree with TRBD1. Germline CDR1 and CDR2: SGHTA and FQGNSA. The CDR3 is 16 amino acids. The J segment lost 4 bases and the V segment lost 5 bases, leaving 12 bases of the junction unmatched. This CDR3 is CASSTHWRDRFYGYTF. The CDR3 DNA sequence: TGTGCCAGCAGCACCCACTGGAGGGACAGGTTCTATGGCTACACCTTC.

The V and J genes are TRBV18 and TRBJ1-4; no reliable D call. The ends were cut back, 3 bases at V and 5 bases at J, with 10 bases in the middle. Germline V lookup: CDR1 KGHSH, CDR2 LQKENI. This CDR3 spans 14 amino acids. The CDR3 loop reads CASSPSRTNEKLFF. The CDR3 DNA reads TGTGCCAGCTCACCCTCCAGGACGAATGAAAAACTGTTTTTT.

The rearrangement uses TRBV6-5 and TRBJ2-7; TRBD2 might be the D (5 bases). This CDR3 is built from 14 residues. The V end was cut by 2 bases, the J end by 4 bases, with 12 bases between. Looked up from germline, CDR1 is MNHEY and CDR2 is SVGAGI. The CDR3 reads CASSYRTPVYEQYF. CDR3 nucleotide sequence: TGTGCCAGCAGTTACCGGACTCCGGTTTACGAGCAGTACTTC.

With respect to this clone: A junction end diverges from the germline sequence, so it may reflect a read error. This chain uses TRBV7-2 with TRBJ1-2; 8 nucleotides agree with TRBD1. The CDR3 sequence is 13 residues long. Germline loops: CDR1 SGHTA, CDR2 FQGNSA. CDR3 nucleotides: TGTGCCAGCAGCCCACGAATAGACCGGGACAGGTCTTTC. Translated: CASSPRIDRDRSF.

Only one count was recorded for this clone. The genes are TRBV13 and TRBJ2-3; 10 nucleotides match TRBD2. Germline V CDR1 and CDR2: PRHDT, FYEKMQ (reference sequence). V shed 0 bases, J shed 4 bases, and the junction held 1 base outside the gene matches. The CDR3 has 15 residues. The CDR3 here is CASSLGTSGADTQYF. In nucleotides, the CDR3 is TGTGCCAGCAGCTTAGGAACTAGCGGGGCAGATACGCAGTATTTT.

This chain connects TRBV7-6 to TRBJ2-1; the D gene is possibly TRBD1 (6 bases). Germline CDR1 SGHVS, CDR2 FNYEAQ. Between the trimmed V and J ends, which lost 0 bases and 4 bases, there was a span of 10 bases. This CDR3 is built from 15 residues. CDR3 in amino acids: CASSLAGAKYNEQFF. The DNA of the CDR3 is TGTGCCAGCAGCTTAGCGGGGGCTAAATACAATGAGCAGTTCTTC.

This chain links TRBV7-2 with TRBJ2-3; D may be TRBD1 or TRBD2 (6 bases each). Germline CDR1 reads SGHTA; CDR2 reads FQGNSA. This CDR3 has 16 amino acids. The V and J ends lost 4 bases and 2 bases respectively, with 16 bases between them. CDR3 sequence reads: CASSSRVGGVTDTQYF. The CDR3 DNA follows: TGTGCCAGCAGCTCCCGAGTGGGGGGCGTCACAGATACGCAGTATTTT.

The table lists this clone with a few counts. The chain recombines TRBV6-5 with TRBJ2-3; D unresolved. The length of the CDR3 is 13 residues. The ends were cut back, 5 bases at V and 4 bases at J, with 10 bases in the middle. Germline CDR1 is MNHEY and CDR2 is SVGAGI. CDR3 in amino acids: CASSTTEADTQYF. The CDR3 DNA reads TGTGCCAGCAGTACCACAGAGGCAGATACGCAGTATTTT.

The chain uses TRBV10-2 and TRBJ2-2, with 15 positions matching TRBD2. V lost 4 bases to trimming and J lost 10 bases; unmatched junction nucleotides: 7. CDR1 and CDR2 (germline): WSHSY, SAAADI. This CDR3 is 16 amino acids long. CDR3 coding DNA: TGCGCCAGCAGTGTCTGGACTAGCGGGGGGGCCGAGGAGCTGTTTTTT. It encodes CASSVWTSGGAEELFF.

This sequence joins TRBV7-8 and TRBJ2-3; 7 bases agree with TRBD1. The CDR3 loop spans 16 amino acids. Germline V gives CDR1 SGHVS, CDR2 FQNEAQ. The ends lost 1 base at V and 3 bases at J; junction bases unmatched: 7. The CDR3 DNA sequence: TGTGCCAGCAGCTTAGAAGGGGGCAGGAGGACAGATACGCAGTATTTT. It translates to CASSLEGGRRTDTQYF.

The genes are TRBV5-6 and TRBJ1-1; D is undetermined. The CDR3 contains 16 residues. The germline V gene has CDR1 SGHDT and CDR2 YYEEEE. V was shortened by 3 bases and J by 0 bases, with 15 bases between the two germline ends. In DNA, the CDR3 is TGTGCCAGCAGCTGGGGTAGTGAACTTTTGAACACTGAAGCTTTCTTT. Translated: CASSWGSELLNTEAFF.

The chain employs TRBV2 and TRBJ1-6; D call uncertain. Trimming stripped 3 bases from V and 0 bases from J, with 9 bases between. Germline V gives CDR1 SNHLY, CDR2 FYNNEI. This CDR3 comprises 16 residues. The CDR3 coding sequence is TGTGCCAGCAGTGAGATAGGCAGCTCCTATAATTCACCCCTCCACTTT. As protein: CASSEIGSSYNSPLHF.

This clone was found a few times. The chain links TRBV30 to TRBJ1-2; D gene uncertain. Trimming removed 5 bases from V and 3 bases from J, with 7 bases in between. Per the germline V gene, CDR1 is GTSNPN and CDR2 is SVGIG (reference sequence). This CDR3 has 11 residues. This chain's CDR3 is CAWEGHYGYTF. The CDR3, as DNA: TGTGCCTGGGAGGGCCACTATGGCTACACCTTC.

V and J are TRBV7-7 and TRBJ2-3; 10 bases align to TRBD2. Germline values: CDR1 SSHAT, CDR2 FNYEAQ (reference sequence). Trimming took 1 base from V and 4 from J; bases not matched to a gene: 5. The CDR3 covers 16 residues. The CDR3 DNA is TGTGCCAGCAGCTTAGACATAGCGGGGGGCTCAGATACGCAGTATTTT. Amino acids: CASSLDIAGGSDTQYF. Using reference TRBV7-7 and TRBJ2-3 for the parts outside the CDR3, the full variable domain is GAGVSQSPRYKVTKRGQDVTLRCDPISSHATLYWYQQALGQGPEFLTYFNYEAQPDKSGLPSDRFSAERPEGSISTLTIQRTEQRDSAMYRCASSLDIAGGSDTQYFGPGTRLTVL.

CDR3 nucleotide sequence: TGTGCCAGCAAGGGGGGGCCCTCCTACGAGCAGTACTTC. This translates into CASKGGPSYEQYF. This chain connects TRBV6-1 to TRBJ2-7, with D possibly being TRBD2 (7 bases). CDR3 length equals 13 residues. Trimming stripped 7 bases from V and 0 bases from J, with 10 bases between. In germline, CDR1 is MNHNS, CDR2 SASEGT.

As for this clone: The same CDR3 arises from other DNA sequences in this sample as well. The gene calls are TRBV5-5 and TRBJ2-2, with TRBD1 as a possible D gene (6 bases). Per the germline V gene, CDR1 is SGHKS and CDR2 is YYEKEE (reference sequence). The CDR3 extends over 15 amino acids. Trimming stripped 0 bases from V and 3 bases from J, with 9 bases between. The CDR3 protein is CASSLEQGYTGELFF. The CDR3 nucleotides are TGTGCCAGCAGCTTGGAACAGGGCTACACCGGGGAGCTGTTTTTT.

This clone was seen once. The V call is TRBV6-6, the J call TRBJ2-5; 7 nucleotides align to TRBD2. This CDR3 contains 15 residues. J was trimmed by 4 bases and V by 2 bases; bases with no gene match: 7. Germline V gives CDR1 MNHNY, CDR2 SVGAGI (reference sequence). In DNA form, the CDR3 reads TGTGCCAGCAGTTACGCCAGCGGGGCACTAGAGACCCAGTACTTC. Encoded protein: CASSYASGALETQYF.